Listed here are 6 T cell receptor beta chains from one sample, sequenced in a study of blood T cell repertoires in COVID-19. Assay: immunoSEQ multiplex PCR; the TCRdb copy retains only in-frame clones and omits some. The sample yields 95,000 to 150,000 clones, more than 75% seen once. Sequenced input: peripheral blood. The receptor set was obtained from a human donor in a cohort sampled during active COVID-19.

V gene TRBV5-4 combines with J gene TRBJ2-7; 8 bases fit TRBD1. The germline gives CDR1 SGHNT, CDR2 YYREEE (reference sequence). V trimming: 4 bases; J trimming: 7 bases; junction bases outside the gene matches: 19. This CDR3 has 17 amino acids. The CDR3, as DNA: TGTGCCAGCAGCCCGGCTTCCGCAGGGGGCGTTGGTAGGGAGCAGTACTTC. Translating gives CASSPASAGGVGREQYF.

The genes are TRBV24-1 and TRBJ2-7; the match to TRBD1 covers 8 bases. J gave up 5 bases and V 5 bases, and 4 bases lay outside the gene matches. The CDR3 spans 13 residues. Germline values: CDR1 KGHDR, CDR2 SFDVKD. This chain's CDR3 is CATSVGQGHEQYF. The CDR3 DNA is TGTGCCACCAGTGTAGGACAGGGCCACGAGCAGTACTTC.

The gene calls are TRBV6-2 or TRBV6-3 and TRBJ2-3; D gene uncertain. With 3 bases removed from V and 4 bases from J, the gap between germline ends came to 11 bases. Germline V lookup: CDR1 MNHEY, CDR2 SVGEGT. The CDR3 has 14 amino acids. Here the CDR3 reads CASSYGGGPDTQYF. Written as DNA, the CDR3 is TGTGCCAGCAGTTATGGTGGTGGCCCAGATACGCAGTATTTT.

Concerning this clone itself: Sequence at one end of the junction differs from germline and may be a read error. The chain has TRBV7-2 and TRBJ2-7, with 9 bases aligning to TRBD2. CDR3 length: 11 amino acids. CDR1 is SGHTA and CDR2 is FQGNSA in the germline V gene. The DNA of the CDR3 is TGTGCCAGCAGCTTCCAGCGGGAGGTGGACTTC. Translated: CASSFQREVDF.

The chain employs TRBV7-9 and TRBJ1-6, with D possibly matching TRBD1 (5 bases). Germline V gene data show CDR1 as SEHNR and CDR2 as FQNEAQ (reference sequence). This CDR3 has 14 amino acids. Trimming took off 4 bases at V and 5 bases at J, with 9 bases between the two ends. The DNA for the CDR3 is TGTGCCAGCAGCTCAGAACAGGATAATTCACCCCTCCACTTT. It specifies CASSSEQDNSPLHF.

This chain connects TRBV7-2 to TRBJ1-4, with a tentative D call TRBD1 (5 bases). Germline loops: CDR1 SGHTA, CDR2 FQGNSA. CDR3 length equals 14 residues. Trimming cost V 5 bases and J 8 bases, with 15 bases left between them. CDR3 sequence: CASSLDTGREKLFF. The CDR3 DNA is TGTGCCAGCAGCCTGGACACCGGTAGGGAAAAACTGTTTTTT.